This T cell receptor (beta chain) emerged from a study of cytomegalovirus exposure and HLA in healthy donors. PCR employed 60 Vbeta and 13 Jbeta primers. The repertoire was sequenced with immunoSEQ multiplex PCR; TCRdb's copy has only in-frame clones and lacks some. The sample records about 160,000 clones, roughly 80% being singletons. This CDR3 is built from 14 residues. Germline V gives CDR1 LNHDA, CDR2 SQIVND (reference sequence). Trimming cost V 7 bases and J 6 bases; bases outside gene matches: 9. The sequencing input was PBMCs. This rearrangement joins TRBV19 to TRBJ1-1; TRBD1 aligns across 9 bases. This TCR was sampled from a male donor in good health and CMV-seropositive. CDR3 protein: CASTRDRAVSEAFF. The CDR3, as DNA: TGTGCCAGTACCAGGGACAGGGCAGTGTCTGAAGCTTTCTTT.